The clone carrying this T cell receptor (beta chain) was found a few times. Antigen specificity is unknown. This record comes from a study of CD8 T cells in ankylosing spondylitis. V was pared by 2 bases and J by 1 base, with 15 bases between. Germline V gene lookup returns CDR1 ENHRY and CDR2 SYGVKD. The CDR3 spans 17 residues. Findings and limits, study-wide: The authors reported significant enrichment of disease-linked clones in matched ankylosing spondylitis synovial fluid.

With molecular barcodes, quantitative 5'-RACE was used to make the TCR beta libraries. MiXCR, run by TCRdb on the 5' RACE reads, gives a single entry per CDR3 protein. The table has under 400,000 distinct CDR3 sequences, around 10% seen once. The sample consisted of blood, either unsorted or a sorted T cell fraction (not recorded which). This receptor was taken from a female donor with ankylosing spondylitis or in good health (not recorded which). The chain uses TRBV10-3 and TRBJ2-1; tentatively, D is TRBD2 (6 bases). The CDR3 here is CAISEKAWDSSYNEQFF. In DNA, the CDR3 is TGTGCCATCAGTGAGAAAGCTTGGGACTCTTCCTACAATGAGCAGTTCTTC.